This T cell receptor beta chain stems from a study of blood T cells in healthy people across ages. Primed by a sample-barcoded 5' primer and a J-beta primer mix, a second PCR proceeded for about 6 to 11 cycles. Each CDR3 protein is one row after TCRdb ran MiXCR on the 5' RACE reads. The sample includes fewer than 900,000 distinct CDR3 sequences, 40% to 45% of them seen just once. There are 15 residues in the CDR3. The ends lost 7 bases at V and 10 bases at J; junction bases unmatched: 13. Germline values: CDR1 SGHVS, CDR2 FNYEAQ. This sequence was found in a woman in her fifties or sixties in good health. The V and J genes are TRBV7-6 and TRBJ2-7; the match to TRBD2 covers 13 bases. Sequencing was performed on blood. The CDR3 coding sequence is TGTGCCAGCAAGGGACTAGCGGGGCCTAAAAGCGCCCAGTACTTC. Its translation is CASKGLAGPKSAQYF.